The present T cell receptor beta chain was sequenced within a study of T cell changes during pregnancy in multiple sclerosis. The table came from immunoSEQ multiplex PCR; TCRdb's copy has only in-frame clones and leaves some out. The top ten hold approximately 1.5% of the sample, which has about 68,000 clones, approximately 90% seen once. Sequenced here: peripheral blood, sampled in the second trimester of pregnancy. This TCR was recovered from a female donor in good health, enrolled as a control in a pregnancy study.

CDR3: CASSPGQGEETQYF. Written as DNA, the CDR3 is TGCGCCAGCAGCCCTGGACAGGGGGAAGAGACCCAGTACTTC. This rearrangement joins TRBV4-1 to TRBJ2-5, with 10 bases identical to TRBD1. There are 14 residues in the CDR3. The germline gives CDR1 MGHRA, CDR2 YSYEKL. The trim removed 4 bases at V and 3 bases at J, leaving 2 bases unmatched.